This T cell receptor beta chain came from a study of Ad26.COV2.S vaccination and SARS-CoV-2 variants. Treatment specified: 19 received Ad26.COV2.S at low or high dose, single or two shots; 5 received placebo; per-sample allocation not given. Samples came from day 63 after the first vaccine or placebo injection. The germline gives CDR1 SEHNR, CDR2 FQNEAQ (reference sequence). Trimming at V came to 5 bases and at J to 2 bases, leaving 6 bases not matched to a gene. The CDR3 has 16 amino acids. The assay was immunoSEQ multiplex PCR, and TCRdb's table has in-frame clones only and misses some. The profile covers about 680,000 clones, with about 89% appearing a single time and approximately 1.5% taken by the ten largest.

The clonotype was recovered from a person aged 18 to 59 who received the Ad26.COV2.S COVID-19 vaccine or a placebo. V gene TRBV7-9 combines with J gene TRBJ2-3, with 11 bases aligning to TRBD2. This material consisted of peripheral blood, taken in a trial of Ad26.COV2.S vaccine versus placebo. CDR3 loop: CASSEGTSGNTDTQYF. CDR3 nucleotide sequence: TGTGCCAGCAGCGAGGGGACTAGCGGTAACACAGATACGCAGTATTTT.